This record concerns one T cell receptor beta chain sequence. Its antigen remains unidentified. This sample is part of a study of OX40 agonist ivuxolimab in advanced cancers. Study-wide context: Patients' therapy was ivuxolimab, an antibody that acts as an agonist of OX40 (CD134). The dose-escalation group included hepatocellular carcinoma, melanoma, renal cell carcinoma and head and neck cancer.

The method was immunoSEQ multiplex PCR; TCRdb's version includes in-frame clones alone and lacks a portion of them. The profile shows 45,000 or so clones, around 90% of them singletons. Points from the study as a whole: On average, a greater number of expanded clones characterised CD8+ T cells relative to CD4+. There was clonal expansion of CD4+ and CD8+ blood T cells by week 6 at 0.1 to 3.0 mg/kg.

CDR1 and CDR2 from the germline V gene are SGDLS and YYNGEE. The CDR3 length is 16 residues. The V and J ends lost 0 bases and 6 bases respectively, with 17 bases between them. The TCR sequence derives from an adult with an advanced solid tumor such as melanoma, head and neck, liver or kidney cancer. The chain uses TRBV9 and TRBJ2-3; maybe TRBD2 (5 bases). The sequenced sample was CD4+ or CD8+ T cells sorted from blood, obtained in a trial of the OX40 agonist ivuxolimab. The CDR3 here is CASSVAGRGSVDTQYF. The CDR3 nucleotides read TGTGCCAGCAGCGTAGCGGGTCGAGGGTCCGTCGATACGCAGTATTTT. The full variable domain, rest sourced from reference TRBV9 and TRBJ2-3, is DSGVTQTPKHLITATGQRVTLRCSPRSGDLSVYWYQQSLDQGLQFLIQYYNGEERAKGNILERFSAQQFPDLHSELNLSSLELGDSALYFCASSVAGRGSVDTQYFGPGTRLTVL.